The 8 T cell receptor beta chains listed next were all sequenced from one sample in a study of CD8+ T cells in alopecia areata. Investigators isolated RNA and reverse transcribed it into cDNA to act as the sequencing template. This table comes from immunoSEQ multiplex PCR, and its TCRdb copy is limited to in-frame clones, with some not included. The sample shows 110,000 to 150,000 clones, roughly 53% of them seen only once. The specimen comprised CD4+ T cells sorted from blood, sampled at week 0. Receptor source: a human donor with alopecia areata.

V and J are TRBV29-1 and TRBJ2-7; D tentatively reads TRBD1 or TRBD2 (5 bases each). V shed 6 bases and J shed 0 bases, with 12 bases lying between them. CDR1 is SQVTM and CDR2 is ANQGSEA in the germline V gene. The CDR3 is 13 amino acids. CDR3 region: CSVARDPSYEQYF. The CDR3 DNA sequence: TGCAGCGTAGCCAGGGACCCCTCCTACGAGCAGTACTTC.

The CDR3 DNA is TGTGCCTGGAGGGACGCGAGGGAGGGAGCTTTCTTT. The encoded protein is CAWRDAREGAFF. The chain has TRBV30 and TRBJ1-1, with no clear D. V lost 3 bases and J lost 10, with 15 bases in between. This CDR3 has 12 amino acids. Per germline, CDR1 GTSNPN and CDR2 SVGIG (reference sequence).

There are a few counts of this clone. The genes are TRBV4-2 and TRBJ2-2; 12 bases map to TRBD1. V lost 3 bases and J lost 6; bases outside the gene matches: 5. The CDR3 is made up of 16 amino acids. Per the germline V gene, CDR1 is LGHNA and CDR2 is YNFKEQ. CDR3: CASSHGTGGVAGELFF. The CDR3 region has the DNA TGTGCCAGCAGCCACGGGACAGGGGGCGTTGCCGGGGAGCTGTTTTTT.

This clone appeared a single time. CDR3: CASSEGPRTQHF. Written as DNA, the CDR3 is TGTGCCAGCAGTGAAGGCCCAAGGACCCAGCATTTT. This chain uses TRBV2 with TRBJ1-5; D is undetermined. The CDR3 covers 12 residues. V gave up 1 base and J gave up 11 bases, with 9 bases separating them. Per germline, CDR1 SNHLY and CDR2 FYNNEI.

This clone has a handful of counts. The chain uses TRBV29-1 and TRBJ1-2, with 10 bases identical to TRBD1. The V gene end was trimmed by 3 bases and the J gene end by 5 bases; junction bases not matched to a gene: 3. The CDR3 extends over 13 amino acids. CDR1 and CDR2 (germline): SQVTM, ANQGSEA. The CDR3 region has the DNA TGCAGCGTTGATAGGACAGGGGGATATGGCTACACCTTC. Translated, it gives CSVDRTGGYGYTF.

The chain is built from TRBV7-2 and TRBJ2-1, with 7 bases that match TRBD2. The germline CDR1 and CDR2 sequences are SGHTA and FQGNSA. The CDR3 length is 15 residues. The ends lost 7 bases at V and 0 bases at J; junction bases unmatched: 6. The DNA of the CDR3 is TGTGCCAGCAAGCGGGACCGGAGCTCCTACAATGAGCAGTTCTTC. This sequence encodes CASKRDRSSYNEQFF.

The rearrangement uses TRBV5-1 and TRBJ2-5; D not resolved. The germline V and J ends were trimmed by 0 bases and 1 base, with 4 bases remaining between them. Germline CDR1 reads SGHRS; CDR2 reads YFSETQ. This CDR3 comprises 13 residues. CDR3 bases: TGCGCCAGCAGCTTGGGGTTCCAAGAGACCCAGTACTTC. It encodes CASSLGFQETQYF. The whole variable domain, filled in from reference TRBV5-1 and TRBJ2-5, reads KAGVTQTPRYLIKTRGQQVTLSCSPISGHRSVSWYQQTPGQGLQFLFEYFSETQRNKGNFPGRFSGRQFSNSRSEMNVSTLELGDSALYLCASSLGFQETQYFGPGTRLLVL.

This clone came up a few times. The CDR3 protein is CASSTNTGELFF. The DNA for the CDR3 is TGTGCCAGCAGTACGAACACCGGGGAGCTGTTTTTT. V is TRBV27 and J is TRBJ2-2; no clear D gene. The germline V gene encodes CDR1 MNHEY and CDR2 SMNVEV (reference sequence). Trimming took off 5 bases at V and 0 bases at J, with 1 base between the two ends. This CDR3 is built from 12 residues.